The 29 T cell receptor beta chains below were found in one sample sequenced in a study of metastatic and nonmetastatic thyroid tumors. All patients were untreated before thyroid surgery. With MiXCR, TCRdb called clones anew from the PCR reads. The sample carries tens of thousands of clones, approximately 19% recorded once. Material: blood. The receptors were sampled from a female donor with papillary thyroid cancer or a benign thyroid nodule (not recorded which). Some clones in this sample may be carry-over from other donors' samples.

The sample holds many counts of this clone. The chain carries TRBV29-1 and TRBJ2-7; possible D gene TRBD1, 5 bases. With 5 bases removed from V and 6 bases from J, the gap between germline ends came to 8 bases. Germline V CDR1 and CDR2: SQVTM, ANQGSEA. The CDR3 spans 10 residues. The CDR3 protein is CSVLTGEQYF. The DNA for the CDR3 is TGCAGCGTTCTCACAGGCGAGCAGTACTTC.

This clone was seen ten or more times. V and J are TRBV24-1 and TRBJ1-1, with TRBD1 identical over 7 bases. Trimming cost V 6 bases and J 8 bases; bases outside gene matches: 5. This CDR3 contains 12 residues. Germline CDR1 KGHDR, CDR2 SFDVKD. DNA of the CDR3: TGTGCCACCAGTAATCCAGGGGGAGAAGCTTTCTTT. It is translated as CATSNPGGEAFF.

There are many counts of this clone. J is TRBJ2-7 and V is TRBV7-2; TRBD1 matches at 8 bases. The CDR3 spans 13 residues. In germline, CDR1 is SGHTA, CDR2 FQGNSA. The junction had 3 bases not matched to a gene; V was cut back by 8 bases and J by 0 bases. The CDR3 here is CASRTGSSYEQYF. DNA of the CDR3: TGTGCCAGCCGGACAGGGAGCTCCTACGAGCAGTACTTC.

The rearrangement joins TRBV5-1 to TRBJ1-1, with D unclear. Trimming removed 0 bases at V and 1 base at J, with 7 bases between. CDR1 and CDR2 from the germline V gene are SGHRS and YFSETQ. This CDR3 is built from 14 residues. The CDR3: CASSLVQTNTEAFF. The DNA of the CDR3 is TGCGCCAGCAGCTTGGTCCAAACGAACACTGAAGCTTTCTTT.

This clone has more than one count but fewer than ten. The genes are TRBV5-1 and TRBJ2-2; D is ambiguous. The germline CDR1 and CDR2 sequences are SGHRS and YFSETQ. The CDR3 is made up of 13 amino acids. Trimming left V 0 bases short and J 1 base short, with 1 base between. The CDR3 protein is CASSLGNTGELFF. CDR3 DNA: TGCGCCAGCAGCTTGGGGAACACCGGGGAGCTGTTTTTT.

This clone was counted at least ten times. The J gene is TRBJ2-3, the V gene TRBV3-1, with 14 bases that match TRBD2. The V gene end was trimmed by 4 bases and the J gene end by 5 bases; junction bases not matched to a gene: 8. CDR1 and CDR2 from the germline V gene are LGHDT and YNNKEL (reference sequence). The CDR3 loop spans 17 amino acids. The chain's CDR3 is CASSRPGLAGGEDTQYF. CDR3 in DNA: TGTGCCAGCAGCCGCCCCGGACTAGCGGGAGGAGAAGATACGCAGTATTTT.

The gene calls are TRBV20-1 and TRBJ1-4; 9 positions match TRBD1. The J segment lost 1 base and the V segment lost 6 bases, leaving 12 bases of the junction unmatched. Germline V lookup: CDR1 DFQATT, CDR2 SNEGSKA (reference sequence). CDR3 length equals 17 residues. The CDR3 is CSARRPTGGGTNEKLFF. The CDR3 DNA reads TGCAGTGCCCGGCGCCCGACAGGGGGAGGAACTAATGAAAAACTGTTTTTT.

This clone was counted many times. This sequence joins TRBV29-1 and TRBJ2-5; D is unresolved. Germline V lookup: CDR1 SQVTM, CDR2 ANQGSEA. The CDR3 loop spans 10 amino acids. Trimming took 1 base from V and 5 from J, leaving 2 bases between them. CDR3 loop: CSVEGETQYF. The CDR3 DNA sequence: TGCAGCGTTGAAGGGGAGACCCAGTACTTC.

The rearrangement links TRBV19 to TRBJ2-7, with D possibly TRBD2 on 5 matching bases. From germline, CDR1 is LNHDA and CDR2 SQIVND (reference sequence). The CDR3 contains 14 residues. V dropped 2 bases and J dropped 7 bases, with 15 bases sitting between them. The CDR3 DNA is TGTGCCAGTAGTATACAGTGGGGTACGGGAGAGCAGTACTTC. Translated, it gives CASSIQWGTGEQYF.

This clone has at least ten counts. The V gene is TRBV20-1, the J gene TRBJ2-7, with D tentatively TRBD2 (5 bases). The CDR3 is 14 residues long. Trimming removed 3 bases at V and 2 bases at J, with 14 bases between. Germline CDR1 is DFQATT and CDR2 is SNEGSKA (reference sequence). CDR3 sequence (DNA): TGCAGTGCTAGGTACAAGCGGACTCCCTACGAGCAGTACTTC. Its protein product is CSARYKRTPYEQYF.

In its sample, this clone was seen many times. This chain uses TRBV6-1 with TRBJ1-6; a weak D match, TRBD1 (6 bases). The CDR3 runs 13 residues. V shed 6 bases and J shed 5 bases, with 8 bases lying between them. Germline CDR1 reads MNHNS; CDR2 reads SASEGT. The chain's CDR3 is CASRGQHNSPLHF. CDR3 coding DNA: TGTGCCAGCAGAGGACAGCATAATTCACCCCTCCACTTT.

The table lists this clone with many counts. The chain has TRBV5-6 and TRBJ2-3; D perhaps matches TRBD2 (6 bases). The CDR3 length is 14 residues. The germline V gene has CDR1 SGHDT and CDR2 YYEEEE. Trimming removed 0 bases from V and 2 bases from J, with 7 bases in between. As DNA, the CDR3 is TGTGCCAGCAGCTTGGCTAGCGACACAGATACGCAGTATTTT. It encodes CASSLASDTDTQYF.

This clone was seen many times. J is TRBJ2-2 and V is TRBV7-6; TRBD2 might be the D (5 bases). The V and J ends lost 0 bases and 0 bases respectively, with 14 bases between them. CDR1 SGHVS and CDR2 FNYEAQ come from the germline V gene. There are 18 residues in the CDR3. The CDR3 is CASSLASGSGSNTGELFF. The CDR3 DNA reads TGTGCCAGCAGCTTAGCGAGTGGGAGCGGATCGAACACCGGGGAGCTGTTTTTT.

V usage is TRBV20-1 and J usage is TRBJ2-7; D may be TRBD1 (5 bases). With 5 bases removed from V and 5 bases from J, the gap between germline ends came to 16 bases. This CDR3 spans 13 amino acids. Per the germline V gene, CDR1 is DFQATT and CDR2 is SNEGSKA (reference sequence). The CDR3 sequence is CSAQTGAPHEQYF. The CDR3 DNA reads TGCAGTGCTCAAACTGGGGCCCCCCACGAGCAGTACTTC.

The V and J genes are TRBV7-3 and TRBJ2-1; D could derive from TRBD1 or TRBD2 (5 bases each). Germline assignment: CDR1 SGHTA and CDR2 FQGTGA. V gave up 6 bases and J gave up 12 bases, with 15 bases separating them. This CDR3 is 12 amino acids long. CDR3 in amino acids: CASSEVVRGQFF. CDR3 DNA: TGTGCCAGCAGTGAGGTGGTGAGGGGGCAGTTCTTC.

This clone was observed at least ten times. The chain joins TRBV4-1 to TRBJ1-6, with D maybe TRBD1 (6 bases). V lost 0 bases to trimming and J lost 8 bases, with 14 bases between them. The germline CDR1 and CDR2 sequences are MGHRA and YSYEKL. This CDR3 is built from 16 residues. CDR3 sequence (DNA): TGCGCCAGCAGCCAAGATTCCCGACAGGCTCATTCACCCCTCCACTTT. It is translated as CASSQDSRQAHSPLHF.

This clone showed up many times. The rearrangement links TRBV27 to TRBJ1-5; no definite D call. V shed 7 bases and J shed 7 bases, with 14 bases lying between them. CDR1 and CDR2 (germline): MNHEY, SMNVEV (reference sequence). The CDR3 runs to 13 residues. The CDR3 sequence: CASIPPHQQPQHF. The CDR3, as DNA: TGTGCCAGCATCCCCCCCCATCAACAGCCCCAGCATTTT.

This clone occurred many times. A read error may explain this, as a much larger clone is one base away. The sample contains more than one DNA sequence encoding this CDR3. The chain is built from TRBV24-1 and TRBJ1-2; TRBD1 agrees at 7 bases. The CDR3 runs to 14 residues. J was trimmed by 8 bases and V by 3 bases; bases with no gene match: 8. Germline V gene lookup returns CDR1 KGHDR and CDR2 SFDVKD. The CDR3 loop is CATSDPGQEGGYTF. CDR3 nucleotide sequence: TGTGCCACCAGTGATCCTGGACAGGAGGGAGGCTACACCTTC.

In its sample, this clone was seen a few times. This chain uses TRBV28 with TRBJ2-7, with a possible D match to TRBD1 (6 bases). Germline V gene data show CDR1 as MDHEN and CDR2 as SYDVKM. The CDR3 has 14 residues. V lost 7 bases and J lost 4, with 17 bases in between. The CDR3 nucleotides are TGTGCCAGCACCCCTCCGGGCCAGGGGTACGAGCAGTACTTC. Translated: CASTPPGQGYEQYF.

The V call is TRBV3-1, the J call TRBJ2-7; 8 bases match TRBD1. The CDR3 length is 15 residues. Germline V gene lookup returns CDR1 LGHDT and CDR2 YNNKEL (reference sequence). V was clipped by 6 bases and J by 6 bases; unmatched bases: 13. In DNA, the CDR3 is TGTGCCAGCAGTCGGGACAGGCCCCCTCGAGTCGAGCAGTACTTC. Translating it yields CASSRDRPPRVEQYF.

This clone was seen ten or more times. The rearrangement uses TRBV28 and TRBJ2-3, with D unresolved. The CDR3 runs 13 residues. Between the trimmed V and J ends, which lost 3 bases and 2 bases, there was a span of 6 bases. Germline V gene data show CDR1 as MDHEN and CDR2 as SYDVKM. CDR3 protein: CASSFDFTDTQYF. Written as DNA, the CDR3 is TGTGCCAGCAGTTTTGACTTCACAGATACGCAGTATTTT.

Many counts were recorded for this clone. The J gene is TRBJ1-5, the V gene TRBV18; 8 nucleotides line up with TRBD1. The germline CDR1 and CDR2 sequences are KGHSH and LQKENI. The ends lost 5 bases at V and 4 bases at J; junction bases unmatched: 4. The CDR3 is made up of 14 amino acids. CDR3 region: CASSATGDNQPQHF. CDR3 DNA: TGTGCCAGCTCAGCGACAGGGGATAATCAGCCCCAGCATTTT.

This clone was seen a few times. CDR3 sequence (DNA): TGTGCCAGCAGCCAGTCAGGGATCTACAATGAGCAGTTCTTC. It translates to CASSQSGIYNEQFF. J is TRBJ2-1 and V is TRBV3-1, with D tentatively TRBD1 (5 bases). Trimming removed 3 bases from V and 3 bases from J, with 9 bases in between. Germline CDR1 reads LGHDT; CDR2 reads YNNKEL (reference sequence). This CDR3 contains 14 residues.

This clone was counted many times. The rearrangement uses TRBV5-1 and TRBJ1-1; D perhaps matches TRBD1 (5 bases). CDR3 length: 15 residues. The V and J ends lost 3 bases and 6 bases respectively, with 18 bases between them. Looked up from germline, CDR1 is SGHRS and CDR2 is YFSETQ. In nucleotides, the CDR3 is TGCGCCAGCAGCTCCGTGACAGTCCCGGGGGCTGAAGCTTTCTTT. It translates to CASSSVTVPGAEAFF.

CDR3 in amino acids: CASSQGPGRYEQYF. In DNA, the CDR3 is TGCGCCAGCAGCCAAGGACCCGGACGCTACGAGCAGTACTTC. The V call is TRBV4-3, the J call TRBJ2-7; D is unclear. V was clipped by 1 base and J by 3 bases, with 10 bases between them. CDR1 LGHNA and CDR2 YSLEER come from the germline V gene. The CDR3 runs to 14 residues.

This chain links TRBV7-8 with TRBJ1-2; D might be TRBD1 (5 bases). CDR1 and CDR2 from the germline V gene are SGHVS and FQNEAQ. The CDR3 spans 13 residues. The V end was cut by 9 bases, the J end by 3 bases, with 14 bases between. CDR3 loop: CARRGSDYYGYTF. CDR3 nucleotides: TGTGCCAGAAGGGGCAGTGATTACTATGGCTACACCTTC.

Only a few counts were recorded for this clone. CDR3 loop: CASSWGTDSNQPQHF. As DNA, the CDR3 is TGTGCCAGCAGCTGGGGAACAGATAGCAATCAGCCCCAGCATTTT. V is TRBV6-2 or TRBV6-3 and J is TRBJ1-5; no clear D gene. CDR1 and CDR2 (germline): MNHEY, SVGEGT. Trimming left V 6 bases short and J 0 bases short, with 12 bases between. The CDR3 totals 15 residues.

This clone was observed many times. The chain is built from TRBV6-1 and TRBJ1-1, with unresolved D. Germline V gene sequence: CDR1 MNHNS, CDR2 SASEGT. The germline V and J ends were trimmed by 0 bases and 4 bases, with 12 bases remaining between them. The CDR3 totals 15 residues. The CDR3 loop is CASSEAAGWSTEAFF. The CDR3 DNA is TGTGCCAGCAGTGAAGCGGCGGGCTGGAGCACTGAAGCTTTCTTT.

J is TRBJ1-2 and V is TRBV3-1; unclear D gene. V was shortened by 1 base and J by 8 bases, with 8 bases between the two germline ends. This CDR3 region has 12 residues. Germline lookup yields CDR1 LGHDT and CDR2 YNNKEL (reference sequence). DNA for the CDR3: TGTGCCAGCAGCCAAGGCCCTACAGGCTACACCTTC. Its translation is CASSQGPTGYTF.